This is a list of T cell receptor beta chains from one sample in a study of blood T cells in healthy people across ages. TCRdb fed the 5' RACE reads into MiXCR, producing one record per CDR3 protein. This sample yields about 1.1 million distinct CDR3 sequences, of which more than 30% are seen a single time; over 10% belongs to the top ten. The specimen sequenced was blood. Source of these receptors: a man aged 18 to 29 in good health. Each CDR3 is given with its conserved first and last residue. Each record gives: D gene, clone size, J gene, CDR3 length, V gene, CDR3 DNA, CDR3 protein. D genes are given only for firm matches. The listing skips clone size in some rows; elsewhere it reads once, few, many or a size class.

d_gene: -
abundance: -
j_gene: TRBJ1-1
len: 14
v_gene: TRBV29-1
CDR3nt: TGCAGCGTTCATCCGATTGAAGGGGACACTGAAGCTTTCTTT
CDR3aa: CSVHPIEGDTEAFF

d_gene: TRBD1
abundance: many
j_gene: TRBJ2-5
len: 14
v_gene: TRBV10-3
CDR3nt: TGTGCCATCAGTGAACAGGGGCCGCTGGAGACCCAGTACTTC
CDR3aa: CAISEQGPLETQYF

d_gene: TRBD2
abundance: -
j_gene: TRBJ2-2
len: 13
v_gene: TRBV12-3/TRBV12-4
CDR3nt: TGTGCCAGCACGGGGGGGTCCACCGGGGAGCTGTTTTTT
CDR3aa: CASTGGSTGELFF

d_gene: TRBD1
abundance: few
j_gene: TRBJ1-3
len: 16
v_gene: TRBV3-1
CDR3nt: TGTGCCAGCAGCCAAGGGACAGGGGACTTAGGAAACACCATATATTTT
CDR3aa: CASSQGTGDLGNTIYF

d_gene: -
abundance: -
j_gene: TRBJ1-5
len: 14
v_gene: TRBV7-9
CDR3nt: TGTGCCAGCAGCTTAATTGGGGACAATCAGCCCCAGCATTTT
CDR3aa: CASSLIGDNQPQHF

d_gene: -
abundance: -
j_gene: TRBJ2-5
len: 13
v_gene: TRBV10-3
CDR3nt: TGTGCCATCAGTCCTAGCCTAGCTGAGACCCAGTACTTC
CDR3aa: CAISPSLAETQYF

d_gene: TRBD1
abundance: -
j_gene: TRBJ2-1
len: 17
v_gene: TRBV4-3
CDR3nt: TGCGCCAGCAGCCAAGAGTTCCGGCAGGGGGCCCACAATGAGCAGTTCTTC
CDR3aa: CASSQEFRQGAHNEQFF

d_gene: TRBD2
abundance: -
j_gene: TRBJ2-5
len: 13
v_gene: TRBV6-2/TRBV6-3
CDR3nt: TGTGCCAGTAGCGCGGGGGGCGAGAAGACCCAGTACTTC
CDR3aa: CASSAGGEKTQYF

d_gene: -
abundance: -
j_gene: TRBJ2-1
len: 16
v_gene: TRBV5-1
CDR3nt: TGCGTCAGCAGCGAGTGGGCAGGGTCCCCCTACAATGAGCAGTTCTTC
CDR3aa: CVSSEWAGSPYNEQFF

d_gene: -
abundance: -
j_gene: TRBJ2-1
len: 15
v_gene: TRBV5-1
CDR3nt: TGCGCCAGCAGCTTGCGGCAGGGAGTGGGCAATGAGCAGTTCTTC
CDR3aa: CASSLRQGVGNEQFF

d_gene: TRBD1
abundance: many
j_gene: TRBJ2-1
len: 15
v_gene: TRBV29-1
CDR3nt: TGCAGCGTACCACCGCAGGGGGTCTCCTACAATGAGCAGTTCTTC
CDR3aa: CSVPPQGVSYNEQFF

d_gene: -
abundance: many
j_gene: TRBJ2-5
len: 15
v_gene: TRBV2
CDR3nt: TGTGCCAGCAGTGATGAGGGTAGCTTCCAAGAGACCCAGTACTTC
CDR3aa: CASSDEGSFQETQYF

d_gene: TRBD2
abundance: few
j_gene: TRBJ2-5
len: 17
v_gene: TRBV12-3/TRBV12-4
CDR3nt: TGTGCCAGCAGTTCAGGGACTAGCGGGGGGCCAGCAGAGACCCAGTACTTC
CDR3aa: CASSSGTSGGPAETQYF

d_gene: -
abundance: few
j_gene: TRBJ1-2
len: 15
v_gene: TRBV7-2
CDR3nt: TGTGCCAGCAGCTTCATTCCAGCCTTTAACTATGGCTACACCTTC
CDR3aa: CASSFIPAFNYGYTF

d_gene: TRBD1
abundance: -
j_gene: TRBJ2-5
len: 14
v_gene: TRBV10-3
CDR3nt: TGTGCCATCAGTGAGTCTGACAGGGAAGAGGCCCAGTACTTC
CDR3aa: CAISESDREEAQYF

d_gene: -
abundance: few
j_gene: TRBJ2-2
len: 14
v_gene: TRBV2
CDR3nt: TGTGCCAGCACCAGAGTCATGAACACCGGGGAGCTGTTTTTT
CDR3aa: CASTRVMNTGELFF

d_gene: -
abundance: few
j_gene: TRBJ2-1
len: 15
v_gene: TRBV5-1
CDR3nt: TGCGCCAGCAGCCAGGTTCGTGGCCCCTACAATGAGCAGTTCTTC
CDR3aa: CASSQVRGPYNEQFF

d_gene: TRBD1
abundance: -
j_gene: TRBJ2-5
len: 14
v_gene: TRBV20-1
CDR3nt: TGCAGTGCTCTTCCGGGACAGAGAAAAGAGACCCAGTACTTC
CDR3aa: CSALPGQRKETQYF

d_gene: -
abundance: few
j_gene: TRBJ2-3
len: 15
v_gene: TRBV6-1
CDR3nt: TGTGCCAGCAGTGCTCGGGGGCTTAGCACAGATACGCAGTATTTT
CDR3aa: CASSARGLSTDTQYF

d_gene: TRBD1
abundance: -
j_gene: TRBJ2-3
len: 15
v_gene: TRBV7-9
CDR3nt: TGTGCCAGCAAGTGGACAGGGCTGAACACAGATACGCAGTATTTT
CDR3aa: CASKWTGLNTDTQYF

d_gene: -
abundance: -
j_gene: TRBJ1-2
len: 15
v_gene: TRBV7-2
CDR3nt: TGTGCCAGCAGCCTCCAACCGGGGCAGAGATATGGCTACACCTTC
CDR3aa: CASSLQPGQRYGYTF

d_gene: -
abundance: -
j_gene: TRBJ1-1
len: 15
v_gene: TRBV7-6
CDR3nt: TGTGCCAGCAGCTTAGAGGCGGACACCTACACTGAAGCTTTCTTT
CDR3aa: CASSLEADTYTEAFF

d_gene: -
abundance: few
j_gene: TRBJ2-2
len: 15
v_gene: TRBV9
CDR3nt: TGTGCCAGCAGCGTAGCTCAGAGAGTGACCGGGGAGCTGTTTTTT
CDR3aa: CASSVAQRVTGELFF

d_gene: TRBD1
abundance: few
j_gene: TRBJ2-5
len: 15
v_gene: TRBV5-5
CDR3nt: TGTGCCAGCATCCTTACCGGGACAGGGGCCAAGACCCAGTACTTC
CDR3aa: CASILTGTGAKTQYF

d_gene: -
abundance: -
j_gene: TRBJ2-7
len: 12
v_gene: TRBV29-1
CDR3nt: TGCAGCGTTCAAGGGGTCTCCTACGAGCAGTACTTC
CDR3aa: CSVQGVSYEQYF

d_gene: -
abundance: -
j_gene: TRBJ1-4
len: 13
v_gene: TRBV20-1
CDR3nt: TGCAGTGCTAGGGCCGGAGGGGCTGAAAAACTGTTTTTT
CDR3aa: CSARAGGAEKLFF

d_gene: TRBD1
abundance: -
j_gene: TRBJ2-7
len: 15
v_gene: TRBV2
CDR3nt: TGTGCCAGCAGTGAAAGGGACAGACCCAGCAATGAGCAGTACTTC
CDR3aa: CASSERDRPSNEQYF

d_gene: TRBD2
abundance: few
j_gene: TRBJ2-3
len: 12
v_gene: TRBV28
CDR3nt: TGTGCCACTCTTGGGGGGGCAGATACGCAGTATTTT
CDR3aa: CATLGGADTQYF